This is a list of T cell receptor beta chains from one sample in a study of regulatory dendritic cells for organ transplantation. Here immunoSEQ multiplex PCR was the method, and the copy in TCRdb shows in-frame clones only, minus some. The data hold roughly 27,000 clones, with around 82% observed a single time. Material for sequencing was naive CD8+ T cells from blood. These receptors all stem from a human donor in good health. The CDR3 runs from the conserved cysteine through the conserved F or W. A D gene is named only where the DNA matches it firmly. The size of a clone is reported for some rows only, either as once, few or many, or as a class for expanded clones.

d_call j_call v_call clone_size cdr3_aa cdr3_nt
TRBD1 TRBJ1-2 TRBV29-1 NA CSVDSGQGSIYGYAF TGCAGCGTTGACTCGGGACAGGGGAGTATCTATGGCTACGCCTTC
NA TRBJ1-3 TRBV2 NA CASSDRAGDSGNTIYF TGTGCCAGCAGTGATCGAGCAGGGGATTCTGGAAACACCATATATTTT
TRBD1 TRBJ2-2 TRBV7-8 NA CASRGGTANTGELFF TGTGCCAGCAGAGGTGGGACAGCGAACACCGGGGAGCTGTTTTTT
NA TRBJ2-1 TRBV6-1 NA CASRGLAAEQFF TGTGCCAGCAGGGGACTTGCGGCCGAGCAGTTCTTC
NA TRBJ2-7 TRBV6-1 NA CASSEARANPTYEQYF TGTGCCAGCAGTGAAGCTAGAGCAAACCCCACCTACGAGCAGTACTTC
TRBD1 TRBJ2-5 TRBV2 few CASSQAGTGDYLEETQYF TGTGCCAGCAGTCAAGCCGGGACAGGGGATTACCTTGAAGAGACCCAGTACTTC
TRBD1 TRBJ2-3 TRBV7-2 NA CASSFGTGRASDTQYF TGTGCCAGCAGCTTCGGGACAGGGAGGGCATCAGATACGCAGTATTTT
TRBD2 TRBJ2-3 TRBV4-3 NA CASSQETSGGTPSTDTQYF TGCGCCAGCAGCCAAGAGACTAGCGGGGGGACCCCGAGCACAGATACGCAGTATTTT
TRBD2 TRBJ2-1 TRBV27 NA CASSRGTSGGFNEQFF TGTGCCAGCAGTCGCGGGACTAGCGGGGGGTTCAATGAGCAGTTCTTC
TRBD1 TRBJ2-7 TRBV5-5 once CASSLAQGAYEQYF TGTGCCAGCAGCTTGGCACAGGGGGCTTACGAGCAGTACTTC
NA TRBJ2-7 TRBV7-9 NA CASSLAGGHRTYEQYF TGTGCCAGCAGCTTAGCGGGCGGGCACAGAACCTACGAGCAGTACTTC
TRBD1 TRBJ2-7 TRBV19 NA CASSDGTGGYEQYF TGTGCCAGTAGTGACGGGACAGGGGGCTACGAGCAGTACTTC
NA TRBJ2-7 TRBV5-6 NA CASSLTSAYEQYF TGTGCCAGCAGCTTGACGTCAGCCTACGAGCAGTACTTC
TRBD2 TRBJ2-3 TRBV12-5 NA CASGLVGLGRTDTQYF TGTGCTAGTGGTTTGGTAGGACTAGGTCGCACAGATACGCAGTATTTT
TRBD1 TRBJ2-7 TRBV7-2 NA CASSLAAPGQGIGEQYF TGTGCCAGCAGCTTAGCGGCCCCGGGACAGGGGATTGGGGAGCAGTACTTC
TRBD1 TRBJ2-7 TRBV4-3 NA CASSQGTGTGGYEQYF TGCGCCAGCAGCCAAGGGACCGGGACAGGGGGTTACGAGCAGTACTTC
TRBD1 TRBJ2-7 TRBV29-1 NA CSVEDDRDRGSYEQYF TGCAGCGTTGAAGACGACCGGGACAGGGGTTCCTACGAGCAGTACTTC
TRBD2 TRBJ2-5 TRBV27 NA CASSFGGGETQYF TGTGCCAGCAGTTTTGGGGGGGGAGAGACCCAGTACTTC
NA TRBJ2-6 TRBV19 NA CASTVLRYSGANVLTF TGTGCCAGTACCGTGCTCCGGTACTCTGGGGCCAACGTCCTGACTTTC
NA TRBJ2-5 TRBV7-3 NA CASSPTGSQETQYF TGTGCCAGCAGCCCTACAGGGTCCCAAGAGACCCAGTACTTC
NA TRBJ2-1 TRBV4-3 few CASSQDGGRANEQFF TGCGCCAGCAGCCAAGATGGTGGCAGAGCGAATGAGCAGTTCTTC
TRBD1 TRBJ2-7 TRBV7-2 NA CASSEDPTGGISEQYF TGTGCCAGCAGCGAAGACCCGACAGGGGGCATTTCGGAGCAGTACTTC
TRBD1 TRBJ1-6 TRBV6-6 NA CASSETGGNSPLHF TGTGCCAGCAGTGAGACAGGGGGGAATTCACCCCTCCACTTT
NA TRBJ2-1 TRBV9 NA CASSGTANSYNEQFF TGTGCCAGCAGCGGGACAGCCAACTCCTACAATGAGCAGTTCTTC
NA TRBJ2-2 TRBV5-1 NA CASSFSIANTGELFF TGCGCCAGCAGCTTTAGCATCGCGAACACCGGGGAGCTGTTTTTT
NA TRBJ1-3 TRBV9 NA CASSVGAGSGNTIYF TGTGCCAGCAGCGTAGGGGCAGGTTCTGGAAACACCATATATTTT
TRBD1 TRBJ2-7 TRBV6-5 NA CASSTGQGIGEQYF TGTGCCAGCAGTACTGGACAGGGAATTGGCGAGCAGTACTTC
NA TRBJ2-7 TRBV11-3 NA CASSSPNRKGEYEQYF TGTGCCAGCAGCTCCCCCAATAGGAAGGGAGAATACGAGCAGTACTTC
NA TRBJ2-1 TRBV6-5 NA CASSWLITQDEQFF TGTGCCAGCAGTTGGTTGATCACACAGGATGAGCAGTTCTTC
NA TRBJ2-4 TRBV14 NA CASSQVSGDIQYF TGTGCCAGCAGCCAAGTCTCAGGGGACATTCAGTACTTC
NA TRBJ2-3 TRBV7-6 NA CASSPVGDYTDTQYF TGTGCCAGCAGCCCCGTGGGAGACTACACAGATACGCAGTATTTT
NA TRBJ1-5 TRBV27 NA CASSLSRRYSNQPQHF TGTGCCAGCAGTTTATCTAGGAGGTATAGCAATCAGCCCCAGCATTTT
NA TRBJ2-2 TRBV10-3 NA CAISDGGGDTGELFF TGTGCCATCAGTGATGGAGGAGGGGACACCGGGGAGCTGTTTTTT
NA TRBJ1-2 TRBV13 NA CASSPRSNFYGYTF TGTGCCAGCAGCCCCAGGTCGAACTTCTATGGCTACACCTTC
TRBD1 TRBJ2-3 TRBV9 NA CASSGTGGPISDTQYF TGTGCCAGCAGCGGGACAGGGGGCCCTATATCAGATACGCAGTATTTT
TRBD2 TRBJ2-5 TRBV10-3 NA CAISDLPSGGQETQYF TGTGCCATCAGTGATTTACCTAGCGGGGGGCAAGAGACCCAGTACTTC
NA TRBJ1-1 TRBV4-1 NA CASRPDRSQRAFF TGCGCCAGCAGACCCGACAGATCGCAGAGGGCTTTCTTT
NA TRBJ2-2 TRBV6-4 NA CASSDGAGTAPIGELFF TGTGCCAGCAGTGACGGGGCGGGGACAGCGCCCATCGGGGAGCTGTTTTTT
TRBD2 TRBJ2-5 TRBV5-1 NA CASSLLLAGADQGETQYF TGCGCCAGCAGCTTATTACTAGCGGGGGCCGATCAAGGGGAGACCCAGTACTTC
TRBD2 TRBJ2-3 TRBV5-4 NA CASSLWRGGPDTQYF TGTGCCAGCAGCCTGTGGCGGGGGGGCCCAGATACGCAGTATTTT
TRBD1 TRBJ1-2 TRBV9 NA CASYSSPTQGEDYGYTF TGTGCCAGCTACTCCTCACCAACCCAGGGGGAGGACTATGGCTACACCTTC
TRBD1 TRBJ1-1 TRBV9 NA CASSGRGGLNTEAFF TGTGCCAGCAGCGGACGAGGGGGCTTGAACACTGAAGCTTTCTTT
NA TRBJ1-1 TRBV5-6 NA CASSLTKNTEAFF TGTGCCAGCAGCTTGACAAAGAACACTGAAGCTTTCTTT
TRBD2 TRBJ2-1 TRBV5-5 few CASSFGTTLEQFF TGTGCCAGCAGCTTTGGGACTACATTAGAGCAGTTCTTC
TRBD1 TRBJ2-7 TRBV11-2 NA CASSLGTGAYEQYF TGTGCCAGCAGCCTCGGGACAGGGGCCTACGAGCAGTACTTC
NA TRBJ2-3 TRBV4-1 NA CASSHSFGSSTDTQYF TGCGCCAGCAGCCATTCTTTCGGGTCGAGCACAGATACGCAGTATTTT
NA TRBJ2-7 TRBV11-1 NA CASSLGAGRSYEQYF TGTGCCAGCAGCTTAGGCGCAGGAAGATCCTACGAGCAGTACTTC
NA TRBJ1-3 TRBV11-3 NA CASSMDSNSGNTIYF TGTGCCAGCAGCATGGACAGCAATTCTGGAAACACCATATATTTT
TRBD1 TRBJ1-4 TRBV5-1 NA CASSFDRGGANEKLFF TGCGCCAGCAGCTTCGACAGGGGTGGTGCTAATGAAAAACTGTTTTTT
TRBD2 TRBJ2-3 TRBV19 NA CASSMTSGGAQDTQYF TGTGCCAGTAGTATGACTAGCGGGGGGGCCCAAGATACGCAGTATTTT
TRBD2 TRBJ2-7 TRBV4-1 NA CASSRGEGINEQYF TGCGCCAGCAGCCGCGGGGAGGGTATCAACGAGCAGTACTTC
TRBD1 TRBJ2-2 TRBV19 few CASTPGQALSGGELFF TGTGCCAGTACCCCTGGACAGGCCCTCAGCGGCGGGGAGCTGTTTTTT
TRBD2 TRBJ2-3 TRBV9 NA CASSMGLAGARLSTQYF TGTGCTAGCAGCATGGGACTAGCGGGGGCTCGCTTAAGCACGCAGTATTTT
NA TRBJ2-7 TRBV5-1 NA CASSLDREGYYEQYF TGCGCCAGCAGCTTGGACAGGGAAGGGTACTACGAGCAGTACTTC
TRBD2 TRBJ2-3 TRBV13 NA CASSLDSRGGTDTQYF TGTGCCAGCAGCTTAGACTCGCGGGGGGGCACAGATACGCAGTATTTT